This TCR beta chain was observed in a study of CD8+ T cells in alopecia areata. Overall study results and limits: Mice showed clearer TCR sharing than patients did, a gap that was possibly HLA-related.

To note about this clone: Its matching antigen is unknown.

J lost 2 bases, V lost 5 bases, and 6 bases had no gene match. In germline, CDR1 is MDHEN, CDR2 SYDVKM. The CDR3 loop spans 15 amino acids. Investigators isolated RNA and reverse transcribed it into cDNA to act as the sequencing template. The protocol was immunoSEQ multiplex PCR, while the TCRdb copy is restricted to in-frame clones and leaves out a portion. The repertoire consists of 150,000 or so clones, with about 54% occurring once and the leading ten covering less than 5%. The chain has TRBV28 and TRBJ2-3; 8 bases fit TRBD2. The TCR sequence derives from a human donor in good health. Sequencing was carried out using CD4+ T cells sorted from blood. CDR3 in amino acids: CASSPLAGFTDTQYF. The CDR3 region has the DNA TGTGCCAGCAGTCCGCTAGCGGGTTTCACAGATACGCAGTATTTT.